The source of this T cell receptor (beta chain) is a study of OX40 agonist ivuxolimab in advanced cancers. Study-level background: The study reported partial responses in three patients: one hepatocellular carcinoma, two cutaneous melanoma.

Libraries were prepared by immunoSEQ multiplex PCR; TCRdb keeps only in-frame clonotypes and omits some of them. The table has tens of thousands of clones, approximately 83% seen once; the top ten hold 45% to 60%. Germline V gene sequence: CDR1 SGHRS, CDR2 YFSETQ. V shed 4 bases and J 2 bases; nucleotides not matched to a gene: 10. This CDR3 comprises 17 residues. The specimen was CD4+ or CD8+ T cells sorted from blood, collected in a trial of the OX40 agonist ivuxolimab. The chain links TRBV5-1 to TRBJ2-1, with 9 bases matching TRBD2. The clonotype originates from an adult with an advanced solid tumor such as melanoma, head and neck, liver or kidney cancer. The CDR3 loop reads CASSPTSGGGAYNEQFF. The DNA for the CDR3 is TGCGCCAGCAGCCCGACAAGTGGCGGGGGGGCCTACAATGAGCAGTTCTTC.